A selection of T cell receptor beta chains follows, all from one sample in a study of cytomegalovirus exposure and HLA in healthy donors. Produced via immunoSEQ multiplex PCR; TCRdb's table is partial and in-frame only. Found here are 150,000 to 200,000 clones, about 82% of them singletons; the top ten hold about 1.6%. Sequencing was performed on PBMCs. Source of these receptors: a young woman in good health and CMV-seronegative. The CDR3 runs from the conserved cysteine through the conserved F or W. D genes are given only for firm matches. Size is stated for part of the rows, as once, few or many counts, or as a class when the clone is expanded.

TGTGCCAGCAGCTTATCATCAGGGGTCGGATACACTGAAGCTTTCTTT | CASSLSSGVGYTEAFF | NA | NA | TRBJ1-1 | TRBV11-2
TGTGCCAGCAGCTTACTAGCGGGCCAGGGGGGTGAGCAGTTCTTC | CASSLLAGQGGEQFF | NA | NA | TRBJ2-1 | TRBV7-9
TGTGCCAGCATGCCCCTCGGGACAGGGAGGGCCGGGGAGCTGTTTTTT | CASMPLGTGRAGELFF | TRBD1 | NA | TRBJ2-2 | TRBV27
TGTGCCAGCACCCGCCTTAGCGGGAGTGTCTACGAGCAGTACTTC | CASTRLSGSVYEQYF | TRBD2 | NA | TRBJ2-7 | TRBV6-5
TGTGCCAGTAGTACCGGACAGGGCGGCAATCAGCCCCAGCATTTT | CASSTGQGGNQPQHF | TRBD1 | NA | TRBJ1-5 | TRBV19
TGTGCCAGCAGTGAAGACCCTCGCTACTACGAGCAGTACTTC | CASSEDPRYYEQYF | NA | few | TRBJ2-7 | TRBV6-1
TGCGCCAGCAGCCGCGACTGGAGCGGCACAGATACGCAGTATTTT | CASSRDWSGTDTQYF | NA | NA | TRBJ2-3 | TRBV4-1
TGCAGCGTTGAAGATCTTCACGGACAGGGGTCCCCTGAAGCTTTCTTT | CSVEDLHGQGSPEAFF | TRBD1 | NA | TRBJ1-1 | TRBV29-1
TGTGCCAGCTCACCTTTTAAGTGGCGGGAGGGCCCCTACAATGAGCAGTTCTTC | CASSPFKWREGPYNEQFF | TRBD2 | NA | TRBJ2-1 | TRBV18
TGTGCCAGCAGCTCCTCCCTCGGGGGGGGGCGCACAGATACGCAGTATTTT | CASSSSLGGGRTDTQYF | TRBD2 | NA | TRBJ2-3 | TRBV7-9
TGTGCCAGCAGCCAAAAGACAGTGGGCTACACCTTC | CASSQKTVGYTF | NA | once | TRBJ1-2 | TRBV4-2
TGTGCCAGCAGCTTGGATTCATTACAGGGGATACGCTATAATTCACCCCTCCACTTT | CASSLDSLQGIRYNSPLHF | TRBD1 | NA | TRBJ1-6 | TRBV5-4
TGTGCCAGCAGTTTAGAGCAGGGATTTAGGGAGACCCAGTACTTC | CASSLEQGFRETQYF | NA | NA | TRBJ2-5 | TRBV27
TGCAGCGTTGGGAGTGGGTCCCGAATGGAAAAACTGTTTTTT | CSVGSGSRMEKLFF | NA | once | TRBJ1-4 | TRBV29-1
TGTGCCAGCAGAACTAGTAGGACAGGGGGCTCCTACGAGCAGTACTTC | CASRTSRTGGSYEQYF | TRBD1 | NA | TRBJ2-7 | TRBV7-9
TGTGCCACCACAAACTTCGCGGACACTGAAGCTTTCTTT | CATTNFADTEAFF | NA | NA | TRBJ1-1 | TRBV10-3
TGTGCCAGTACCGACGGTGGCAGACTTAATGAAAAACTGTTTTTT | CASTDGGRLNEKLFF | NA | few | TRBJ1-4 | TRBV19
TGTGCCATCAGTGGGATAGCCAATGAGCAGTTCTTC | CAISGIANEQFF | NA | NA | TRBJ2-1 | TRBV10-3
TGCGCCAGCCTCCCAAAGAGCTCCTACGAGCAGTACTTC | CASLPKSSYEQYF | NA | few | TRBJ2-7 | TRBV10-1
TGTGCCAGCATGGGACAGGGGAGGAACGAGCAGTACTTC | CASMGQGRNEQYF | TRBD1 | NA | TRBJ2-7 | TRBV6-5
TGTGCCAGCAGCCTTAGAGGAACGCCCCCCACGGACTATGGCTACACCTTC | CASSLRGTPPTDYGYTF | NA | NA | TRBJ1-2 | TRBV7-8
TGTGCCAGCAGCTTAGTCCGTCTCGAGCAGTACTTC | CASSLVRLEQYF | NA | NA | TRBJ2-7 | TRBV11-2
TGTGCTAGTGGCCGATTAATACAGGGCAACACTGAAGCTTTCTTT | CASGRLIQGNTEAFF | NA | NA | TRBJ1-1 | TRBV12-5
TGTGCCAGCAGCGTATTGGAGGGATCAGGCGCTGAAGCTTTCTTT | CASSVLEGSGAEAFF | NA | NA | TRBJ1-1 | TRBV9
NA | CASSTERTFGRGNGYNEQFF | NA | NA | TRBJ2-1 | TRBV21-1